Described below is a single TCR beta chain sequence and its context. Only in-frame clones appear in the TCRdb table, and some are missing; sequencing was by immunoSEQ multiplex PCR. The sample contains under 850,000 clones, roughly 90% of which appear only once. The entry originates in a study of shared T cell receptors in the human thymus. The V end lost 1 base, the J end lost 3 bases, and 10 bases lay between the germline ends. This CDR3 comprises 13 residues. The germline V gene encodes CDR1 GTSNPN and CDR2 SVGIG (reference sequence). These data were likewise used in another study, on human thymus T cells. From that paper: Immunologically healthy infants in Finland undergoing congenital heart defect surgery were the donors. Obtained as resections during corrective heart surgery, the thymus tissue was then studied. Thymic and blood repertoires appeared to show biased V and J gene usage. Highly overlapping thymic repertoires in unrelated individuals were reported by related research.

The receptor was derived from a boy in the first two years of life with a congenital heart defect. Sample: thymocytes. The chain recombines TRBV30 with TRBJ2-7, with D unclear. The CDR3 here is CAWSEDPGYEQYF. In DNA form, the CDR3 reads TGTGCCTGGAGTGAAGATCCGGGCTACGAGCAGTACTTC.